This is a list of T cell receptor beta chains from one sample in a study of T cell responses to AZD1222 COVID-19 vaccine. Measured with immunoSEQ multiplex PCR; TCRdb has only the in-frame clones, and not every one. The data contain over 130,000 clones, 75% to 90% of them singletons. The sequencing here drew on peripheral blood, taken on day 0 of AZD1222 vaccination. The receptors originated from an adult in good health. Both conserved end residues are part of each CDR3. A D gene is named only where the DNA matches it firmly.

j_call	v_call	d_call	cdr3_aa
TRBJ2-7	TRBV5-1	TRBD1	CASSPGQEPYEQYF
TRBJ2-1	TRBV19	NA	CASSMILSSYNEQFF
TRBJ2-1	TRBV20-1	NA	CSASLVNEQFF
TRBJ1-2	TRBV6-5	TRBD1	CASSYSRTGGFTF
TRBJ2-5	TRBV27	NA	CARLNKETQYF
TRBJ2-3	TRBV20-1	NA	CSASVVASTDTQYF
TRBJ1-5	TRBV11-2	NA	CASSLGGGQNSNQPQHF
TRBJ1-2	TRBV23-1	TRBD1	CASSQRGTGPNYGYTF
TRBJ2-2	TRBV7-6	NA	CASSPGEFANTGELFF
TRBJ2-1	TRBV5-1	TRBD2	CASSFTSGYNEQFF